The 27 T cell receptor beta chains below all came from one sample that was sequenced in a study of early T cells in non-severe SARS-CoV-2 infection. One entry per CDR3 protein, called by TCRdb with MiXCR from the 5' RACE reads. The profile shows 69,000 or so distinct CDR3 sequences, about 9% of them singletons. Sequencing used whole blood. These receptor sequences come from an adult who was a healthcare worker with PCR-confirmed SARS-CoV-2 infection or an uninfected control (not recorded which).

This clonotype turned up a few times. The chain employs TRBV7-2 and TRBJ2-1; a weak D match, TRBD1 (5 bases). The germline V gene has CDR1 SGHTA and CDR2 FQGNSA. Trimming pared 1 base from V and 9 bases from J, leaving 22 bases between. This CDR3 has 17 amino acids. The CDR3: CASSLGSWTPTRREQFF. Written as DNA, the CDR3 is TGTGCCAGCAGCTTAGGGTCGTGGACACCTACCCGCCGTGAGCAGTTCTTC.

A word on this clonotype: This may stem from a read error, because a much larger clone lies one nucleotide away. The chain recombines TRBV2 with TRBJ1-2; D ambiguous. The V gene lost 4 bases and the J gene lost 4 bases, with 10 bases spanning the gap. From germline, CDR1 is SNHLY and CDR2 FYNNEI. This CDR3 has 13 residues. This CDR3 reads CASSANIIYGYTF. The CDR3 region has the DNA TGTGCCAGCAGTGCAAACATTATCTATGGCTACACCTTC.

This rearrangement joins TRBV29-1 to TRBJ2-7, with 7 nucleotides matching TRBD1. J gave up 2 bases and V 6 bases, and 7 bases lay outside the gene matches. This CDR3 comprises 13 residues. Germline-derived CDR1 and CDR2 are SQVTM and ANQGSEA. The CDR3 loop is CSVRMGQTYEQYF. DNA of the CDR3: TGCAGCGTCAGGATGGGACAGACCTACGAGCAGTACTTC.

This clonotype was seen repeatedly, ten times or more. This rearrangement joins TRBV19 to TRBJ2-2; D call uncertain. Trimming took off 7 bases at V and 1 base at J, with 4 bases between the two ends. Germline V CDR1 and CDR2: LNHDA, SQIVND (reference sequence). The length of the CDR3 is 12 residues. CDR3 DNA: TGTGCCAGTACCCGGAACACCGGGGAGCTGTTTTTT. Its translation: CASTRNTGELFF.

This clonotype was recorded a few times. The chain has TRBV10-2 and TRBJ1-5, with D possibly matching TRBD1 (5 bases). Germline V gene data show CDR1 as WSHSY and CDR2 as SAAADI. The CDR3 length is 15 residues. Trimming stripped 4 bases from V and 3 bases from J, with 13 bases between. The CDR3 sequence is CASSARGRVNQPQHF. The CDR3 nucleotides read TGCGCCAGCAGTGCTAGGGGACGGGTCAATCAGCCCCAGCATTTT.

This clonotype occurred a few times. CDR3 amino acids: CASSLEGGEQYF. In DNA, the CDR3 is TGTGCCAGCAGCTTAGAGGGTGGGGAGCAGTACTTC. This chain uses TRBV7-9 with TRBJ2-7; the D is unclear. V lost 1 base to trimming and J lost 7 bases, with 8 bases between them. The CDR3 totals 12 residues. The germline V gene encodes CDR1 SEHNR and CDR2 FQNEAQ (reference sequence).

This clonotype showed up just a few times. The genes are TRBV6-2 or TRBV6-3 and TRBJ2-2; D not certain. V was shortened by 4 bases and J by 1 base, with 10 bases between the two germline ends. Germline CDR1 reads MNHEY; CDR2 reads SVGEGT. This CDR3 is 15 amino acids long. DNA of the CDR3: TGTGCCAGCAGTTTCCGGACGGTGAACACCGGGGAGCTGTTTTTT. Translation: CASSFRTVNTGELFF.

This clonotype appeared many times. This chain uses TRBV6-5 with TRBJ1-1; 9 positions match TRBD1. CDR3 size: 14 residues. Germline V lookup: CDR1 MNHEY, CDR2 SVGAGI. V gave up 7 bases and J gave up 4 bases; unmatched junction bases: 7. The CDR3 nucleotides are TGTGCCAGCACCGGGGACAGGGATGGCACTGAAGCTTTCTTT. Its protein product is CASTGDRDGTEAFF.

Many counts were recorded for this clonotype. The chain is built from TRBV6-6 and TRBJ1-1; possible D gene TRBD1, 5 bases. V gave up 7 bases and J gave up 11 bases, with 20 bases separating them. This CDR3 region has 13 residues. The germline gives CDR1 MNHNY, CDR2 SVGAGI (reference sequence). This CDR3 reads CASIGDRWTEAFF. CDR3 coding DNA: TGTGCCAGCATAGGGGACCGCTGGACGGAGGCTTTCTTT.

This clonotype was recorded a few times. The V gene is TRBV27, the J gene TRBJ2-1; TRBD1 might be the D (6 bases). Looked up from germline, CDR1 is MNHEY and CDR2 is SMNVEV (reference sequence). Trimming cost V 4 bases and J 5 bases, with 12 bases left between them. This CDR3 spans 14 amino acids. The CDR3 DNA sequence: TGTGCCAGCAGTTCAGGGGTTGACGACAATGAGCAGTTCTTC. Its translation: CASSSGVDDNEQFF.

The chain joins TRBV2 to TRBJ1-6, with D possibly being TRBD1 (5 bases). The CDR3 covers 18 residues. CDR1 and CDR2 (germline): SNHLY, FYNNEI. V was clipped by 4 bases and J by 4 bases, with 20 bases between them. CDR3 in amino acids: CASSAIVIDRIYNSPLHF. For the CDR3, the DNA is TGTGCCAGCAGTGCTATAGTGATAGACAGAATTTATAATTCACCCCTCCACTTT.

This chain joins TRBV5-1 and TRBJ2-5, with D possibly TRBD1 on 7 matching bases. Trimming took 0 bases from V and 5 from J, leaving 11 bases between them. This CDR3 is 14 amino acids long. The germline V gene encodes CDR1 SGHRS and CDR2 YFSETQ. CDR3 region: CASSLDAGGETQYF. The CDR3 DNA sequence: TGCGCCAGCAGCTTGGATGCAGGGGGGGAGACCCAGTACTTC.

The chain is built from TRBV29-1 and TRBJ2-1; D unresolved. V was trimmed by 6 bases and J by 9 bases, leaving 18 bases between them. Germline V CDR1 and CDR2: SQVTM, ANQGSEA. CDR3 length: 13 residues. Here the CDR3 DNA reads TGCAGCGTGGGTCAGGCCATCTTGGGTGAGCAGTTCTTC. This gives the protein CSVGQAILGEQFF.

The rearrangement links TRBV10-3 to TRBJ2-3; no firm D call. Germline V gives CDR1 ENHRY, CDR2 SYGVKD. CDR3 length: 13 amino acids. Between the trimmed V and J ends, which lost 2 bases and 7 bases, there was a span of 10 bases. Here the CDR3 reads CAISESRVYTQYF. CDR3 bases: TGTGCCATCAGTGAGAGTCGGGTTTATACGCAGTATTTT.

This clonotype was observed at least ten times. The chain carries TRBV12-3 or TRBV12-4 and TRBJ2-7; TRBD1 or TRBD2 may be the D gene (5 bases each). The germline V and J ends were trimmed by 5 bases and 7 bases, with 18 bases remaining between them. This CDR3 contains 14 residues. The CDR3 spells CASSPLGPSYEQYF. The CDR3 DNA sequence: TGTGCCAGCAGTCCCCTGGGACCGAGTTATGAGCAGTACTTC.

The chain combines TRBV27 with TRBJ2-5; possible D gene TRBD2, 6 bases. Trimming left V 3 bases short and J 7 bases short, with 12 bases between. Germline CDR1 MNHEY, CDR2 SMNVEV (reference sequence). The CDR3 runs 13 residues. The CDR3 spells CASSLAGIGTQYF. The CDR3 nucleotides are TGTGCCAGCAGTTTGGCGGGAATAGGGACCCAGTACTTC.

The rearrangement uses TRBV3-1 and TRBJ2-2; D might be TRBD1 (6 bases). Trimming cost V 1 base and J 6 bases, with 9 bases left between them. Germline-derived CDR1 and CDR2 are LGHDT and YNNKEL (reference sequence). The CDR3 totals 14 residues. This CDR3 reads CASSQGTVAGELFF. DNA of the CDR3: TGTGCCAGCAGCCAAGGGACAGTCGCCGGGGAGCTGTTTTTT.

This clonotype was observed many times. The rearrangement uses TRBV6-1 and TRBJ2-1; weak D call: TRBD1 (5 bases). In germline, CDR1 is MNHNS, CDR2 SASEGT. CDR3 length: 13 residues. Trimming removed 5 bases from V and 5 bases from J, with 10 bases in between. The CDR3 reads CASSPDRDNEQFF. As DNA, the CDR3 is TGTGCCAGCAGTCCCGACAGAGACAATGAGCAGTTCTTC.

The chain combines TRBV15 with TRBJ2-3; D unclear. CDR1 LNHNV and CDR2 YYDKDF come from the germline V gene (reference sequence). V was cut by 8 bases and J by 0 bases, with 18 bases left in between. This CDR3 comprises 16 residues. DNA for the CDR3: TGTGCCACCCCCCTGGACGCCAGTTCTAGCACAGATACGCAGTATTTT. Translating it yields CATPLDASSSTDTQYF.

This clonotype was seen at least ten times. The CDR3 loop reads CAISESGRGGSEAFF. In nucleotides, the CDR3 is TGTGCCATCAGTGAGTCCGGCAGGGGTGGATCTGAAGCTTTCTTT. The chain joins TRBV10-3 to TRBJ1-1; D perhaps matches TRBD1 (6 bases). This CDR3 comprises 15 residues. The ends were cut back, 0 bases at V and 6 bases at J, with 14 bases in the middle. Germline lookup yields CDR1 ENHRY and CDR2 SYGVKD.

The gene calls are TRBV30 and TRBJ2-1, with D perhaps given as TRBD1 or TRBD2 (6 bases each). Germline values: CDR1 GTSNPN, CDR2 SVGIG (reference sequence). V lost 6 bases, J lost 7 bases, and 16 bases lay in between. The CDR3 loop spans 13 amino acids. CDR3 amino acids: CACLRGGKNEQFF. The CDR3 DNA follows: TGTGCCTGCCTTAGAGGGGGGAAGAATGAGCAGTTCTTC. Filled out from reference TRBV30 and TRBJ2-1, the complete variable domain reads SQTIHQWPATLVQPVGSPLSLECTVEGTSNPNLYWYRQAAGRGLQLLFYSVGIGQISSEVPQNLSASRPQDRQFILSSKKLLLSDSGFYLCACLRGGKNEQFFGPGTRLTVL.

In its sample, this clonotype was seen many times. V is TRBV27 and J is TRBJ1-5; D perhaps matches TRBD1 (6 bases). CDR1 and CDR2 from the germline V gene are MNHEY and SMNVEV (reference sequence). This CDR3 contains 16 residues. V was shortened by 1 base and J by 11 bases, with 21 bases between the two germline ends. The CDR3 protein is CASSLYAPGAGMTQHF. CDR3 DNA: TGTGCCAGCAGTTTATACGCCCCAGGGGCCGGGATGACCCAGCATTTT.

In this sample, this clonotype turned up many times. The V call is TRBV19, the J call TRBJ2-2; 8 bases align to TRBD1. V was clipped by 4 bases and J by 5 bases; unmatched bases: 9. The CDR3 consists of 16 residues. Germline assignment: CDR1 LNHDA and CDR2 SQIVND (reference sequence). In DNA form, the CDR3 reads TGTGCCAGTAGTACGGACAGGGTGACGGTGACCGGGGAGCTGTTTTTT. It translates to CASSTDRVTVTGELFF.

The chain has TRBV7-9 and TRBJ2-3; unclear D gene. This CDR3 has 14 amino acids. Germline V CDR1 and CDR2: SEHNR, FQNEAQ (reference sequence). V was cut by 5 bases and J by 2 bases, with 11 bases left in between. CDR3 coding DNA: TGTGCCAGCAGCCCTAGTAGACCCACAGATACGCAGTATTTT. Translating gives CASSPSRPTDTQYF.

This sequence joins TRBV6-1 and TRBJ2-1; no reliable D call. The CDR3 runs to 13 residues. The germline V and J ends were trimmed by 3 bases and 5 bases, with 8 bases remaining between them. CDR1 is MNHNS and CDR2 is SASEGT in the germline V gene. The CDR3 nucleotides are TGTGCCAGCAGTGACCGGACCAACAATGAGCAGTTCTTC. This sequence encodes CASSDRTNNEQFF.

This clonotype has ten or more counts. The V call is TRBV27, the J call TRBJ2-1, with D possibly matching TRBD2 (6 bases). Per germline, CDR1 MNHEY and CDR2 SMNVEV (reference sequence). CDR3 length: 17 residues. V lost 5 bases to trimming and J lost 0 bases, with 17 bases between them. Written as DNA, the CDR3 is TGTGCCAGCAGTGGCTGGGGACTTGCTGGCTCCTACAATGAGCAGTTCTTC. Amino acid sequence: CASSGWGLAGSYNEQFF.

The sample holds a few counts of this clonotype. The V gene is TRBV6-6, the J gene TRBJ2-1; the match to TRBD2 covers 10 bases. The CDR3 has 15 residues. The V segment lost 6 bases and the J segment 5 bases; nucleotides outside the gene matches: 7. The germline gives CDR1 MNHNY, CDR2 SVGAGI (reference sequence). The CDR3 sequence: CASSYPSGRNNEQFF. The CDR3 DNA sequence: TGTGCCAGCAGCTATCCTAGCGGGAGAAACAATGAGCAGTTCTTC.